The rows below give T cell receptor beta chains drawn from one sample of a study of human T cells and chemical hapten exposure. MiXCR, run by TCRdb on the RACE reads, gives a single entry per CDR3 protein. Of 65,000 to 95,000 distinct CDR3 sequences in the sample, 8.5% to 9.5% were seen once. Sequencing used whole blood. The receptors stem from a female donor in good health. Some clones in this sample may be carry-over from other donors' samples. Both conserved end residues are part of each CDR3. The D gene is left open where the match is weak. Clone size is stated in some rows and not others, as once, few, many or a class when expanded.

D gene	CDR3 length	J gene	clone size	V gene	CDR3 protein	CDR3 DNA
-	15	TRBJ2-1	few	TRBV12-3/TRBV12-4	CASSLFSSTDNEQFF	TGTGCCAGCAGTTTATTTAGCAGCACCGACAATGAGCAGTTCTTC
-	11	TRBJ1-2	few	TRBV27	CASRQTGTYTF	TGTGCCAGCAGACAAACCGGGACCTACACCTTC
TRBD2	18	TRBJ2-2	-	TRBV7-2	CASSLFGPAGANTGELFF	TGTGCCAGCAGCTTATTTGGGCCGGCGGGGGCGAACACCGGGGAGCTGTTTTTT
-	16	TRBJ2-6	few	TRBV4-2	CASSQVRISGANVLTF	TGTGCCAGCAGCCAAGTGAGGATATCTGGGGCCAACGTCCTGACTTTC
TRBD1	14	TRBJ1-1	-	TRBV3-1	CASSQDVPGQGPFF	TGTGCCAGCAGCCAAGATGTCCCTGGACAGGGACCTTTCTTT
-	16	TRBJ1-1	many	TRBV7-9	CASSLKPGSLNTEAFF	TGTGCCAGCAGCTTAAAACCAGGATCCTTGAACACTGAAGCTTTCTTT
-	19	TRBJ1-5	few	TRBV6-2/TRBV6-3	CASSYKGFGHHVHSRPQHF	TGTGCCAGCAGTTACAAGGGGTTTGGACACCACGTGCACTCCCGGCCCCAGCATTTT
TRBD1	15	TRBJ2-3	-	TRBV29-1	CSVLTGTGSTDTQYF	TGCAGCGTGCTGACCGGGACAGGAAGCACAGATACGCAGTATTTT
-	13	TRBJ1-2	many	TRBV12-5	CASGFVSSDGYTF	TGTGCTAGTGGTTTTGTGTCATCTGACGGCTACACCTTC
TRBD2	15	TRBJ2-1	few	TRBV20-1	CSARGGTSGLNEQFF	TGCAGTGCTAGAGGCGGGACTAGCGGTCTCAATGAGCAGTTCTTC
-	13	TRBJ1-1	few	TRBV30	CAWSVRGNTEAFF	TGTGCCTGGAGTGTACGGGGGAACACTGAAGCTTTCTTT
-	15	TRBJ2-7	few	TRBV2	CASSSTDRLGYEQYF	TGTGCCAGCAGCTCTACTGACAGGTTAGGCTACGAGCAGTACTTC
-	13	TRBJ2-3	-	TRBV28	CASKEGMVDTQYF	TGTGCCAGCAAGGAAGGGATGGTGGATACGCAGTATTTT
TRBD2	17	TRBJ2-2	-	TRBV6-5	CASRRLAGVPRTGELFF	TGTGCCAGCAGACGACTAGCGGGGGTCCCGAGAACCGGGGAGCTGTTTTTT
TRBD1	15	TRBJ1-2	-	TRBV4-2	CASSQGDSRNYGYTF	TGTGCCAGCAGCCAAGGGGACAGTCGCAACTATGGCTACACCTTC
TRBD2	15	TRBJ2-2	many	TRBV3-1	CASSPSGGTTGELFF	TGTGCCAGCAGCCCTAGCGGGGGGACCACCGGGGAGCTGTTTTTT
-	13	TRBJ2-3	medium-sized	TRBV12-3/TRBV12-4	CASSLAGTDTQYF	TGTGCCAGCAGCTTAGCAGGCACAGATACGCAGTATTTT
TRBD1	21	TRBJ2-7	-	TRBV5-1	CASSLRTGGLPSRPSSYEQYF	TGCGCCAGCAGCTTGAGGACAGGGGGGTTACCATCCCGTCCCAGCTCCTACGAGCAGTACTTC
TRBD2	17	TRBJ2-5	many	TRBV5-4	CASSQGTSGGPVATQYF	TGTGCCAGCAGCCAAGGGACTAGCGGGGGGCCAGTCGCGACCCAGTACTTC
TRBD2	15	TRBJ2-3	many	TRBV4-2	CASSQVAGGTDTQYF	TGTGCCAGCAGCCAAGTGGCGGGGGGCACAGATACGCAGTATTTT
TRBD1	17	TRBJ1-1	-	TRBV4-3	CASTKQGTGPLNTEAFF	TGCGCCAGCACCAAACAAGGGACAGGGCCCTTGAACACTGAAGCTTTCTTT
TRBD1	17	TRBJ1-1	many	TRBV7-2	CASSLVRTGVGGTEAFF	TGTGCCAGCAGCTTAGTAAGGACAGGGGTCGGGGGCACTGAAGCTTTCTTT
-	13	TRBJ1-5	many	TRBV30	CAWAGQYNQPQHF	TGTGCCTGGGCCGGACAGTACAATCAGCCCCAGCATTTT
-	12	TRBJ1-5	few	TRBV29-1	CSVGGNNQPQHF	TGCAGCGTGGGGGGAAACAATCAGCCCCAGCATTTT
TRBD1	16	TRBJ2-2	many	TRBV20-1	CSARPGTGTGTGELFF	TGCAGTGCCAGACCCGGGACAGGGACGGGCACCGGGGAGCTGTTTTTT
-	13	TRBJ2-3	many	TRBV28	CASSPPRENTQYF	TGTGCCAGCAGTCCCCCGAGGGAAAATACGCAGTATTTT
TRBD1	16	TRBJ2-3	-	TRBV7-6	CASSFHSGTDTDTQYF	TGTGCCAGCAGCTTTCACTCCGGGACAGACACAGATACGCAGTATTTT
-	13	TRBJ1-1	many	TRBV7-6	CASSLSENTEAFF	TGTGCCAGCAGCTTGTCCGAGAACACTGAAGCTTTCTTT
-	14	TRBJ1-1	few	TRBV7-9	CASSLGYGETEAFF	TGTGCCAGCAGCTTAGGTTACGGGGAGACTGAAGCTTTCTTT
-	13	TRBJ1-5	few	TRBV24-1	CATSESGRTSQHF	TGTGCCACCAGTGAGTCCGGACGTACGTCCCAGCATTTT
-	11	TRBJ1-2	many	TRBV13	CASSFGWGYTF	TGTGCCAGCAGCTTTGGATGGGGCTACACCTTC
-	14	TRBJ2-7	many	TRBV11-2	CASSYLAVSYEQYF	TGTGCCAGCAGCTATCTAGCTGTCTCCTACGAGCAGTACTTC
TRBD2	16	TRBJ2-5	-	TRBV20-1	CSARVGLAGLQETQYF	TGCAGTGCTAGAGTTGGACTAGCGGGGCTCCAAGAGACCCAGTACTTC
-	14	TRBJ2-7	many	TRBV20-1	CSARGEAGFTGQYF	TGCAGTGCTAGAGGGGAGGCGGGATTTACTGGGCAGTACTTC
-	15	TRBJ1-3	-	TRBV11-2	CASSLVRDSGNTIYF	TGTGCCAGCAGCTTAGTTCGGGACTCTGGAAACACCATATATTTT
-	13	TRBJ1-4	many	TRBV6-6	CASSYVHREKLFF	TGTGCCAGCAGTTACGTACACAGGGAAAAACTGTTTTTT
-	14	TRBJ2-3	-	TRBV5-1	CASRQQEYTDTQYF	TGCGCCAGCAGACAACAGGAATACACAGATACGCAGTATTTT
-	14	TRBJ2-7	few	TRBV7-9	CASSSGTDPYGGYF	TGTGCCAGCAGCTCCGGGACAGATCCCTACGGGGGGTACTTC
-	14	TRBJ1-1	few	TRBV4-2	CASSQEVRNTEAFF	TGTGCCAGCAGCCAAGAAGTTAGGAACACTGAAGCTTTCTTT
-	12	TRBJ2-5	few	TRBV29-1	CSVTDGGETQYF	TGCAGCGTTACGGACGGCGGGGAGACCCAGTACTTC
TRBD1	15	TRBJ1-5	once	TRBV2	CASIETGNVGQPQHF	TGTGCCAGCATTGAGACAGGGAATGTTGGTCAGCCCCAGCATTTT
-	17	TRBJ1-3	-	TRBV21-1	CASSIRTGTTSGNTIYF	TGTGCCAGCAGCATCCGGACAGGCACGACCTCTGGAAACACCATATATTTT
-	15	TRBJ2-3	few	TRBV7-2	CASSHDQSYTDTQYF	TGTGCCAGCAGCCACGACCAGTCTTACACAGATACGCAGTATTTT
-	14	TRBJ2-7	few	TRBV6-1	CASRNRDGPYEQYF	TGTGCCAGCAGAAACCGGGACGGACCCTACGAGCAGTACTTC
-	13	TRBJ2-1	-	TRBV7-2	CASHSPRYNEQFF	TGTGCCAGCCATTCCCCGCGGTACAATGAGCAGTTCTTC
-	16	TRBJ2-3	-	TRBV6-5	CASSKLLNLRTDTQYF	TGTGCCAGCAGTAAGCTACTTAACCTTAGGACAGATACGCAGTATTTT